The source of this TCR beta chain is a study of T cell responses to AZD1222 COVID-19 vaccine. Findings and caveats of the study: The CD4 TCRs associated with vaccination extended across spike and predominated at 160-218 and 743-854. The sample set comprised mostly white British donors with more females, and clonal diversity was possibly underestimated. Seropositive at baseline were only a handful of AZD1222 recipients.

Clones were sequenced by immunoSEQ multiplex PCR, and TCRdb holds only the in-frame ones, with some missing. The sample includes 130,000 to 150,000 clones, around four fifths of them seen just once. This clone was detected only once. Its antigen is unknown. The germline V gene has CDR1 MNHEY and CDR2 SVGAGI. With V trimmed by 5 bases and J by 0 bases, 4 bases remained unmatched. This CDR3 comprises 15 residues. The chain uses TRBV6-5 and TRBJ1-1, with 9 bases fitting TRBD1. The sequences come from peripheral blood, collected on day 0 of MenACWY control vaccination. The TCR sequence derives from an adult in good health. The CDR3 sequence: CASSRQGGMNTEAFF. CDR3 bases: TGTGCCAGCAGTCGACAGGGGGGGATGAACACTGAAGCTTTCTTT.